There are a few counts of the clone carrying this TCR beta chain. The record originates from a study of identical twins. Addition of a universal primer site occurred through template switching, and cDNA carried unique molecular identifiers. TCRdb used MiXCR to reprocess the 5' RACE reads, holding one entry per CDR3 protein. The sample consists of about 720,000 distinct CDR3 sequences, over 15% of them appearing once. V dropped 7 bases and J dropped 4; count of bases not matched to a gene: 7. There are 14 residues in the CDR3. This same sample was also part of a study on T cells expressing NK-cell markers. This second study notes: Sorting in several experiments was restricted by an anti-gamma-delta TCR antibody to alpha-beta TCR T cells.

The sequence came from a woman under 30 in good health. The V call is TRBV12-3 or TRBV12-4, the J call TRBJ2-5, with 9 nucleotides matching TRBD1. What was sequenced was PBMCs. The chain's CDR3 is CASTLDRGVETQYF. CDR3 DNA: TGTGCCAGCACCCTAGACAGGGGGGTAGAGACCCAGTACTTC.